The T cell receptor (beta chain) under discussion was sequenced for a study of blood T cell repertoires in COVID-19. Whole-study context: Whether acute or convalescent, the COVID-19 samples came from the United States, Italy and Spain. Sample material is recorded as cDNA or gDNA derived from T cells, B-cell-depleted T cells, or PBMCs.

V shed 6 bases and J shed 2 bases, with 7 bases lying between them. Germline V gene data show CDR1 as MDHEN and CDR2 as SYDVKM. The CDR3 is 13 residues long. Original handling: It was from reference gene primer amplification that nucleated cell counts were estimated. Some clones are missing from TCRdb's copy, which holds only in-frame ones; the method was immunoSEQ multiplex PCR. The DNA gave D and trimming, while V, J and clone size come from that table. The sample has 250,000 or so clones, roughly 83% seen once. The V gene is TRBV28, the J gene TRBJ2-2; weak D call: TRBD1 (5 bases). The clonotype comes from a woman between 45 and 60 years old who had recovered from COVID-19. Source material: PBMCs or T cells enriched from blood (not recorded which). CDR3 in amino acids: CASRTVNTGELFF. DNA for the CDR3: TGTGCCAGCAGGACAGTTAACACCGGGGAGCTGTTTTTT.